The clone carrying this T cell receptor (beta chain) has ten or more counts. What it binds is not known. This record comes from a study of CD8 T cells in ankylosing spondylitis. Study results and caveats: Disease-linked clones had a CD8+ phenotype and relatively low frequency in peripheral blood. Prior literature has documented some motif variants in synovial fluid and blood from reactive arthritis. It appeared that ankylosing spondylitis blood was characterized by a TCR beta motif of under ten highly homologous variants.

Quantitative 5'-RACE with molecular barcodes generated TCR beta libraries. One entry per CDR3 protein results from TCRdb running MiXCR on the 5' RACE reads. The table lists 90,000 to 120,000 distinct CDR3 sequences, more than 20% of them singletons. The CDR3 is 12 residues long. CDR1 is LNHNV, CDR2 YYDKDF, per germline (reference sequence). Trimming stripped 1 base from V and 5 bases from J, with 5 bases between. Input material: synovial fluid, either unsorted or a sorted T cell fraction (not recorded which). This clonotype originated in a male donor with ankylosing spondylitis. V and J are TRBV15 and TRBJ2-5; the D is unclear. The CDR3 here is CATSRGWETQYF. The CDR3 nucleotides read TGTGCCACCAGCAGAGGGTGGGAGACCCAGTACTTC.